The 18 T cell receptor beta chains presented below share a single source sample, sequenced in a study of blood T cell repertoires in COVID-19. Repertoires were generated with immunoSEQ multiplex PCR, while TCRdb's copy carries only in-frame clones and drops some. This sample has about 82,000 clones, with over 70% found just once. Material: peripheral blood. The receptors were gathered from a woman aged 35 to 49 with active or convalescent COVID-19.

V and J are TRBV15 and TRBJ2-2, with TRBD2 matching over 10 bases. The CDR3 spans 18 residues. Germline CDR1 is LNHNV and CDR2 is YYDKDF (reference sequence). The V and J ends lost 4 bases and 4 bases, in that order; junction bases with no gene match: 12. CDR3 amino acids: CATSNGTSASGITGELFF. In nucleotides, the CDR3 is TGTGCCACCAGCAATGGGACTAGCGCGTCGGGGATCACCGGGGAGCTGTTTTTT.

The chain recombines TRBV6-5 with TRBJ1-4; possibly TRBD1 for D (6 bases). The germline V and J ends were trimmed by 2 bases and 5 bases, with 15 bases remaining between them. CDR3 length equals 16 residues. The germline V gene encodes CDR1 MNHEY and CDR2 SVGAGI. The DNA of the CDR3 is TGTGCCAGCAGTTACCTTTCCGGGACAAGAAATGAAAAACTGTTTTTT. Translated: CASSYLSGTRNEKLFF.

This clone showed up just once. The J gene is TRBJ2-5, the V gene TRBV6-6, with 8 bases matching TRBD2. V was pared by 4 bases and J by 1 base, with 2 bases of the junction left unmatched. The CDR3 spans 14 residues. Per germline, CDR1 MNHNY and CDR2 SVGAGI (reference sequence). The CDR3 loop reads CASSSLAAQETQYF. DNA of the CDR3: TGTGCCAGCAGTTCACTAGCGGCCCAAGAGACCCAGTACTTC.

This clone came up a few times. This chain links TRBV28 with TRBJ2-2, with 11 nucleotides matching TRBD2. The CDR3 covers 17 residues. Germline V gene lookup returns CDR1 MDHEN and CDR2 SYDVKM. V lost 5 bases, J lost 3 bases, and 8 bases stayed unmatched. This CDR3 reads CASSPPRLAGHTGELFF. The CDR3 DNA follows: TGTGCCAGCAGTCCCCCCCGACTAGCGGGACACACCGGGGAGCTGTTTTTT.

The rearrangement uses TRBV7-8 and TRBJ2-5, with 10 bases aligning to TRBD2. Germline V lookup: CDR1 SGHVS, CDR2 FQNEAQ. Unmatched junction bases numbered 16, after V lost 8 bases and J lost 1 base. CDR3 length equals 18 residues. DNA for the CDR3: TGTGCCAGCGGACTACGGCGAACTAGCGGGAATGCCCAAGAGACCCAGTACTTC. This sequence encodes CASGLRRTSGNAQETQYF. The variable domain in full, with the rest retrieved from reference TRBV7-8 and TRBJ2-5, is GAGVSQSPRYKVAKRGQDVALRCDPISGHVSLFWYQQALGQGPEFLTYFQNEAQLDKSGLPSDRFFAERPEGSVSTLKIQRTQQEDSAVYLCASGLRRTSGNAQETQYFGPGTRLLVL.

This chain joins TRBV7-2 and TRBJ2-3; TRBD2 agrees at 12 bases. Trimming at V came to 5 bases and at J to 2 bases, leaving 2 bases not matched to a gene. CDR3 length: 15 amino acids. CDR1 is SGHTA, CDR2 FQGNSA, per germline. CDR3 DNA: TGTGCCAGCAGCCCTAGCGGGGGGGTCACAGATACGCAGTATTTT. Residues: CASSPSGGVTDTQYF.

J is TRBJ1-1 and V is TRBV25-1; D is perhaps TRBD1 (5 bases). Germline V lookup: CDR1 MGHDK, CDR2 SYGVNS. CDR3 size: 13 residues. Trimming took 8 bases from V and 0 from J, leaving 10 bases between them. The CDR3, as DNA: TGTGCCAGCCGCTGGGGCATGAACACTGAAGCTTTCTTT. It encodes CASRWGMNTEAFF.

This clone was detected only once. The rearrangement links TRBV4-3 to TRBJ1-5; D possibly corresponds to TRBD1 (5 bases). Germline CDR1 and CDR2: LGHNA and YSLEER. This CDR3 has 16 residues. The V gene lost 0 bases and the J gene lost 0 bases, with 9 bases spanning the gap. The CDR3 DNA is TGCGCCAGCAGCCAAGACGGCGGACATAGCAATCAGCCCCAGCATTTT. Its protein product is CASSQDGGHSNQPQHF.

This chain joins TRBV6-5 and TRBJ1-4; D not resolved. The V and J ends lost 8 bases and 7 bases respectively, with 8 bases between them. CDR1 is MNHEY and CDR2 is SVGAGI in the germline V gene. This CDR3 spans 11 amino acids. The CDR3 is CASSGIEKLFF. The DNA for the CDR3 is TGTGCCAGCTCGGGGATTGAAAAACTGTTTTTT.

This clone has just one count. This rearrangement joins TRBV6-5 to TRBJ2-7; a possible D gene is TRBD2 (6 bases). V shed 6 bases and J shed 0 bases, with 12 bases lying between them. In germline, CDR1 is MNHEY, CDR2 SVGAGI. The CDR3 contains 14 residues. The chain's CDR3 is CASRDLATSYEQYF. CDR3 nucleotide sequence: TGTGCCAGCAGGGACCTAGCGACCTCCTACGAGCAGTACTTC.

This chain connects TRBV10-3 to TRBJ2-5; D may be TRBD1 (6 bases). The ends were cut back, 4 bases at V and 1 base at J, with 13 bases in the middle. The CDR3 has 15 amino acids. Germline CDR1 ENHRY, CDR2 SYGVKD. The CDR3 sequence: CAISGFGQLQETQYF. CDR3 coding DNA: TGTGCCATCAGTGGATTCGGACAGCTCCAAGAGACCCAGTACTTC.

This clone was seen a handful of times. This chain connects TRBV28 to TRBJ2-7; 7 bases fit TRBD1. The CDR3 has 13 residues. V lost 7 bases, J lost 2 bases, and 5 bases stayed unmatched. Germline assignment: CDR1 MDHEN and CDR2 SYDVKM. CDR3 nucleotides: TGTGCCAGCAAGGGGCAGGGGGCCTACGAGCAGTACTTC. Protein: CASKGQGAYEQYF.

The table lists this clone with a few counts. The CDR3 region is CASSQATRRTDTQYF. DNA for the CDR3: TGTGCCAGCAGCCAAGCGACACGAAGAACAGATACGCAGTATTTT. This chain uses TRBV4-2 with TRBJ2-3; no definite D call. CDR1 and CDR2 from the germline V gene are LGHNA and YNFKEQ. V was clipped by 1 base and J by 3 bases, with 11 bases between them. There are 15 residues in the CDR3.

This clone appeared a few times. This chain uses TRBV12-3 or TRBV12-4 with TRBJ2-3, with a possible D match to TRBD2 (5 bases). V lost 8 bases, J lost 5 bases, and 11 bases lay in between. This CDR3 spans 12 amino acids. The CDR3 DNA reads as TGTGCCAGCTGGGCACTAGAAGATACGCAGTATTTT. Translating gives CASWALEDTQYF.

The gene calls are TRBV7-2 and TRBJ2-1; 8 bases align to TRBD2. CDR1 is SGHTA and CDR2 is FQGNSA in the germline V gene. The CDR3 spans 14 residues. With 4 bases clipped from V and 6 bases from J, the junction kept 5 bases outside the gene matches. CDR3 amino acids: CASSSGLVSNEQFF. The CDR3, as DNA: TGTGCCAGCAGCTCGGGACTAGTTAGCAATGAGCAGTTCTTC.

This sequence joins TRBV6-2 or TRBV6-3 and TRBJ2-7; tentatively, D is TRBD1 (5 bases). Trimming took off 6 bases at V and 6 bases at J, with 12 bases between the two ends. From germline, CDR1 is MNHEY and CDR2 SVGEGT. This CDR3 region has 12 residues. CDR3 region: CASSSVTGEQYF. CDR3 bases: TGTGCCAGCAGCTCAGTCACAGGCGAGCAGTACTTC.

The rearrangement links TRBV28 to TRBJ2-7; 8 bases align to TRBD1. The CDR3 covers 13 residues. Germline values: CDR1 MDHEN, CDR2 SYDVKM. Germline trimming cut 10 bases from V and 5 bases from J; bases unmatched to any gene: 10. The CDR3, as DNA: TGTGCCACAATACAGGGGGGAATCCACGAGCAGTACTTC. Protein sequence: CATIQGGIHEQYF.

The chain is built from TRBV15 and TRBJ2-7; no clear D gene. Germline CDR1 is LNHNV and CDR2 is YYDKDF (reference sequence). Trimming took off 4 bases at V and 2 bases at J, with 12 bases between the two ends. This CDR3 contains 14 residues. CDR3 nucleotides: TGTGCCACCAGCATAAACTATCCGCCCTACGAGCAGTACTTC. Translating gives CATSINYPPYEQYF. The full variable domain, completed using reference TRBV15 and TRBJ2-7, is DAMVIQNPRYQVTQFGKPVTLSCSQTLNHNVMYWYQQKSSQAPKLLFHYYDKDFNNEADTPDNFQSRRPNTSFCFLDIRSPGLGDTAMYLCATSINYPPYEQYFGPGTRLTVT.